The 25 T cell receptor beta chains below all came from one sample that was sequenced in a study of T-cell memory formation after mild COVID-19. Using its own MiXCR run on the 5' RACE reads, TCRdb lists one record per CDR3 protein. The data hold about 470,000 distinct CDR3 sequences, with 25% observed a single time. Sequencing was carried out using PBMCs or a T cell subset sorted from them (not recorded which). Receptors were obtained from an adult woman who had mild COVID-19 (a few samples of this study predate the infection). Cell type and time point are not known.

The chain employs TRBV7-2 and TRBJ1-5; no firm D call. V was clipped by 1 base and J by 3 bases, with 10 bases between them. Germline loops: CDR1 SGHTA, CDR2 FQGNSA. The CDR3 spans 15 residues. CDR3 amino acids: CASSLGSTTNQPQHF. For the CDR3, the DNA is TGTGCCAGCAGCTTAGGGTCCACGACCAATCAGCCCCAGCATTTT.

This clonotype was counted only a few times. V gene TRBV20-1 combines with J gene TRBJ2-1, with 10 bases identical to TRBD2. The CDR3 consists of 15 residues. Germline V gene sequence: CDR1 DFQATT, CDR2 SNEGSKA (reference sequence). Trimming at V came to 0 bases and at J to 5 bases, leaving 4 bases not matched to a gene. The CDR3 nucleotides are TGCAGTGCTAGAGATGGAGCGGGGGGGCACAATGAGCAGTTCTTC. It codes for CSARDGAGGHNEQFF.

This clonotype was seen only a few times. The chain uses TRBV10-3 and TRBJ2-7; the D is unclear. V was cut by 3 bases and J by 2 bases, with 11 bases left in between. CDR3 length: 14 amino acids. Germline V CDR1 and CDR2: ENHRY, SYGVKD. The chain's CDR3 is CAISDRAGAYEQYF. In DNA, the CDR3 is TGTGCCATCAGTGACCGGGCCGGCGCCTACGAGCAGTACTTC.

This sequence joins TRBV20-1 and TRBJ1-1; D may be TRBD1 (5 bases). This CDR3 is built from 14 residues. V lost 2 bases and J 1 base, leaving 11 bases between the germline ends. The V gene's germline CDR1 is DFQATT and CDR2 SNEGSKA (reference sequence). This chain's CDR3 is CSARIREGNTEAFF. The CDR3 nucleotides are TGCAGTGCTAGAATCAGGGAGGGGAACACTGAAGCTTTCTTT.

The table lists this clonotype with a few counts. V gene TRBV2 combines with J gene TRBJ2-1, with TRBD2 identical over 9 bases. The V gene's germline CDR1 is SNHLY and CDR2 FYNNEI. This CDR3 comprises 14 residues. J lost 8 bases, V lost 8 bases, and 10 bases had no gene match. The CDR3 sequence is CASEREANRDEQFF. Written as DNA, the CDR3 is TGTGCCAGCGAGCGGGAGGCCAACCGGGATGAGCAGTTCTTC.

This clonotype was found a few times. The J gene is TRBJ2-5, the V gene TRBV4-1, with D perhaps matching TRBD2 (5 bases). The CDR3 consists of 14 residues. Germline CDR1 reads MGHRA; CDR2 reads YSYEKL. With 2 bases removed from V and 5 bases from J, the gap between germline ends came to 12 bases. Here the CDR3 DNA reads TGCGCCAGCAGCCAAAACGAGGGTCCGGAGACCCAGTACTTC. Translation: CASSQNEGPETQYF.

The chain joins TRBV6-2 or TRBV6-3 to TRBJ1-4; 7 nucleotides agree with TRBD1. There are 16 residues in the CDR3. V shed 0 bases and J 6 bases; nucleotides not matched to a gene: 7. The germline V gene encodes CDR1 MNHEY and CDR2 SVGEGT. Here the CDR3 DNA reads TGTGCCAGCAGTTACTCCGCGGACAGGTCAGATGAAAAACTGTTTTTT. Its protein is CASSYSADRSDEKLFF.

The chain joins TRBV20-1 to TRBJ2-1; 7 bases match TRBD1. Germline trimming cut 7 bases from V and 5 bases from J; bases unmatched to any gene: 17. Per the germline V gene, CDR1 is DFQATT and CDR2 is SNEGSKA (reference sequence). This CDR3 region has 16 residues. Here the CDR3 reads CSVSSLDRELNNEQFF. The CDR3 coding sequence is TGCAGTGTTTCTTCCCTCGACAGGGAGCTAAACAATGAGCAGTTCTTC.

This clonotype was seen more than once but under ten times. The V call is TRBV6-2 or TRBV6-3, the J call TRBJ2-3; no firm D call. V was pared by 2 bases and J by 5 bases, with 8 bases between. Germline values: CDR1 MNHEY, CDR2 SVGEGT. The CDR3 is 13 residues long. For the CDR3, the DNA is TGTGCCAGCAGTTACCTTGCGAGAGATACGCAGTATTTT. Translation: CASSYLARDTQYF.

The genes are TRBV2 and TRBJ2-5, with TRBD1 identical over 9 bases. The trim removed 6 bases at V and 3 bases at J, leaving 5 bases unmatched. The CDR3 length is 14 residues. Germline V lookup: CDR1 SNHLY, CDR2 FYNNEI. The CDR3 here is CASRDRGGKETQYF. The CDR3, as DNA: TGTGCCAGCAGGGACAGGGGCGGAAAAGAGACCCAGTACTTC.

The chain links TRBV6-5 to TRBJ2-3; possible D gene TRBD1, 5 bases. Trimming left V 8 bases short and J 6 bases short, with 9 bases between. Germline V gene sequence: CDR1 MNHEY, CDR2 SVGAGI. The CDR3 runs 11 residues. As DNA, the CDR3 is TGTGCCAGCGCCAGACAGGATACGCAGTATTTT. This codes for CASARQDTQYF.

This clonotype occurred a few times. The chain joins TRBV3-1 to TRBJ2-3, with 15 positions matching TRBD2. Trimming took 5 bases from V and 1 from J; bases not matched to a gene: 1. Germline values: CDR1 LGHDT, CDR2 YNNKEL (reference sequence). CDR3 size: 16 residues. Here the CDR3 reads CASSRTSGGGTDTQYF. The CDR3 DNA sequence: TGTGCCAGCAGCAGGACTAGCGGGGGGGGCACAGATACGCAGTATTTT.

The chain employs TRBV11-2 and TRBJ2-7; D is uncertain. Deletions cut 4 bases from V and 2 bases from J, with 9 bases between. In germline, CDR1 is SGHAT, CDR2 FQNNGV. The CDR3 consists of 13 residues. CDR3 residues: CASSSGFTYEQYF. The CDR3, as DNA: TGTGCCAGCAGCTCCGGATTTACCTACGAGCAGTACTTC. Supplemented by reference TRBV11-2 and TRBJ2-7, the full variable domain reads EAGVAQSPRYKIIEKRQSVAFWCNPISGHATLYWYQQILGQGPKLLIQFQNNGVVDDSQLPKDRFSAERLKGVDSTLKIQPAKLEDSAVYLCASSSGFTYEQYFGPGTRLTVT.

The chain joins TRBV7-9 to TRBJ1-5; tentative D call: TRBD1 (6 bases). V gave up 1 base and J gave up 2 bases, with 12 bases separating them. This CDR3 is built from 16 residues. CDR1 is SEHNR and CDR2 is FQNEAQ in the germline V gene (reference sequence). CDR3 sequence: CASSLDPGGGNQPQHF. Written as DNA, the CDR3 is TGTGCCAGCAGCTTAGACCCGGGGGGCGGCAATCAGCCCCAGCATTTT.

This clonotype has just a few counts. V is TRBV20-1 and J is TRBJ2-1; possibly TRBD1 for D (5 bases). Germline V CDR1 and CDR2: DFQATT, SNEGSKA (reference sequence). Trimming cost V 3 bases and J 1 base, with 13 bases left between them. This CDR3 spans 15 amino acids. The CDR3 sequence is CSARFVRASYNEQFF. CDR3 DNA: TGCAGTGCTAGGTTTGTCAGGGCGTCCTACAATGAGCAGTTCTTC.

The chain joins TRBV5-1 to TRBJ2-3; 9 nucleotides agree with TRBD2. V trimming: 4 bases; J trimming: 4 bases; junction bases outside the gene matches: 4. Germline V CDR1 and CDR2: SGHRS, YFSETQ. The CDR3 is made up of 14 amino acids. The CDR3 protein is CASSPRTSADTQYF. The CDR3 DNA is TGCGCCAGCAGCCCCCGGACTAGCGCAGATACGCAGTATTTT.

This clonotype was seen at least ten times. V usage is TRBV12-3 or TRBV12-4 and J usage is TRBJ2-7; either TRBD1 or TRBD2 may supply D (5 bases each). V lost 5 bases, J lost 0 bases, and 8 bases lay in between. The CDR3 length is 13 residues. The CDR3 protein is CASSRGPSYEQYF. As DNA, the CDR3 is TGTGCCAGCAGTCGGGGACCCTCCTACGAGCAGTACTTC.

The J gene is TRBJ2-1, the V gene TRBV19; TRBD2 is a possible D gene (5 bases). Trimming left V 3 bases short and J 8 bases short, with 14 bases between. Germline CDR1 LNHDA, CDR2 SQIVND (reference sequence). The CDR3 consists of 14 residues. The CDR3 DNA follows: TGTGCCAGTAGTATGTCCGGGGTCGGAGATGAGCAGTTCTTC. Translated, it gives CASSMSGVGDEQFF.

This clonotype was seen only a few times. This chain joins TRBV5-1 and TRBJ2-3; 8 nucleotides align to TRBD1. V lost 6 bases and J lost 4; bases outside the gene matches: 10. Germline V gene sequence: CDR1 SGHRS, CDR2 YFSETQ. CDR3 size: 15 residues. The CDR3 nucleotides read TGCGCCAGCACTCCCGGGACAGGCGACGCAGATACGCAGTATTTT. Amino acids: CASTPGTGDADTQYF.

This clonotype was counted between two and nine times. V gene TRBV25-1 combines with J gene TRBJ2-3; 10 positions agree with TRBD2. This CDR3 spans 16 amino acids. After removal of 7 bases from V and 0 bases from J, the junction contained 7 bases not matched to a gene. Germline V gene sequence: CDR1 MGHDK, CDR2 SYGVNS. In nucleotides, the CDR3 is TGTGCCAGCAAAGGAGCGGGAGGGACTAGCACAGATACGCAGTATTTT. It encodes CASKGAGGTSTDTQYF.

This clonotype appeared a few times. The J gene is TRBJ2-7, the V gene TRBV24-1; possible D gene TRBD2, 6 bases. The CDR3 totals 14 residues. Germline V gene lookup returns CDR1 KGHDR and CDR2 SFDVKD. V was trimmed by 6 bases and J by 0 bases, leaving 11 bases between them. CDR3 nucleotide sequence: TGTGCCACCAGTATTTGGGAGGCCTCCTACGAGCAGTACTTC. Its protein product is CATSIWEASYEQYF.

This clonotype was counted between two and nine times. The CDR3 here is CASSASGSTKNIQYF. CDR3 nucleotide sequence: TGTGCCAGCAGTGCCAGCGGGAGTACCAAAAACATTCAGTACTTC. The chain couples TRBV2 to TRBJ2-4, with 8 bases matching TRBD2. The CDR3 runs 15 residues. The V segment lost 4 bases and the J segment 2 bases; nucleotides outside the gene matches: 4. CDR1 is SNHLY and CDR2 is FYNNEI in the germline V gene.

This chain connects TRBV24-1 to TRBJ1-2, with D unclear. The CDR3 has 13 amino acids. Germline V gene data show CDR1 as KGHDR and CDR2 as SFDVKD. Trimming removed 4 bases at V and 6 bases at J, with 11 bases between. For the CDR3, the DNA is TGTGCCACCAGTGACCGACACTGGAATGGCTACACCTTC. Residues: CATSDRHWNGYTF.

This clonotype has just a few counts. J is TRBJ2-5 and V is TRBV5-1, with D unclear. Trimming pared 4 bases from V and 2 bases from J, leaving 9 bases between. The CDR3 consists of 13 residues. Germline assignment: CDR1 SGHRS and CDR2 YFSETQ. The CDR3 region is CASSRWSQETQYF. The CDR3 DNA reads TGCGCCAGCAGCCGATGGAGTCAAGAGACCCAGTACTTC.

This clonotype was detected only a few times. This rearrangement joins TRBV24-1 to TRBJ1-4; D call uncertain. Per germline, CDR1 KGHDR and CDR2 SFDVKD. V was trimmed by 3 bases and J by 7 bases, leaving 5 bases between them. The CDR3 sequence is 12 residues long. The CDR3 is CATSDHGEKLFF. The CDR3 DNA reads as TGTGCCACCAGTGATCATGGTGAAAAACTGTTTTTT.